This TCR beta chain was captured in a study of T cells in Graves' hyperthyroidism and ophthalmopathy. V was pared by 6 bases and J by 5 bases, with 6 bases of the junction left unmatched. The CDR3 loop spans 13 amino acids. In this sample, this clonotype turned up a few times. The CDR3 regions of TCR beta were amplified from RNA transcripts. The primer set for the first-round RT-PCR of the TCR CDR3 was HTBI. TCRdb ran MiXCR on the multiplex PCR reads and lists one entry per CDR3 protein. Found here are around 570,000 distinct CDR3 sequences, around 20% of them singletons; the top ten hold roughly 50%.

The gene calls are TRBV12-3 or TRBV12-4 and TRBJ2-5, with TRBD2 matching 7 bases. What was sequenced was blood. The clonotype comes from a man aged 35-49 years with Graves' ophthalmopathy. CDR3 loop: CASSPDGRETQYF. For the CDR3, the DNA is TGTGCCAGCAGCCCGGACGGGAGGGAGACCCAGTACTTC.